This T cell receptor beta chain originates from a study of identical twins. CDR3 length equals 12 residues. Via MiXCR, TCRdb re-called the 5' RACE reads, giving one row per CDR3 protein. The sample consists of over 200,000 distinct CDR3 sequences, about 6.7% of them appearing once. At least ten counts were recorded for this clonotype. One junction end does not reproduce the germline sequence, and a read error may be involved. This same sample was also part of a study on T cells expressing NK-cell markers. That study reports: Only alpha-beta TCR T cells were sorted in several experiments, using an anti-gamma-delta TCR antibody.

The sequenced sample was CD8+ T cells sorted from blood. This sequence was found in a woman aged 18-30 years in good health. The V call is TRBV12-3 or TRBV12-4, the J call TRBJ2-1; D uncertain. CDR3 region: CASSLGYNEQFF. The CDR3 DNA follows: TGTGCCAGCAGCTTAGGGTACAATGAGCAGTTCTTC.